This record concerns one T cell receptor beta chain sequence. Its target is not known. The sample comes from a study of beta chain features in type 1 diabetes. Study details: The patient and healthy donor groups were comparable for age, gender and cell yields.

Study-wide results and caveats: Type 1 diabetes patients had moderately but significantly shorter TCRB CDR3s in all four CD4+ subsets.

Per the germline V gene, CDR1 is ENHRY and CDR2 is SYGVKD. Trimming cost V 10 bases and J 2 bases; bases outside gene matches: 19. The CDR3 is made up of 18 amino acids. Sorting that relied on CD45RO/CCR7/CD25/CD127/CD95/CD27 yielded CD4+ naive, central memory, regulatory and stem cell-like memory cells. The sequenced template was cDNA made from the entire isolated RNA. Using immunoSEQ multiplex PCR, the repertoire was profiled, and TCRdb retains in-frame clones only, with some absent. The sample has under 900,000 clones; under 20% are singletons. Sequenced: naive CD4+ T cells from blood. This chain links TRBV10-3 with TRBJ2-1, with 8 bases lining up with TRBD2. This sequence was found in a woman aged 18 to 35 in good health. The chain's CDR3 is CASWGVSGGRNAYNEQFF. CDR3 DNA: TGTGCCAGTTGGGGGGTCTCAGGCGGGAGGAACGCCTACAATGAGCAGTTCTTC.